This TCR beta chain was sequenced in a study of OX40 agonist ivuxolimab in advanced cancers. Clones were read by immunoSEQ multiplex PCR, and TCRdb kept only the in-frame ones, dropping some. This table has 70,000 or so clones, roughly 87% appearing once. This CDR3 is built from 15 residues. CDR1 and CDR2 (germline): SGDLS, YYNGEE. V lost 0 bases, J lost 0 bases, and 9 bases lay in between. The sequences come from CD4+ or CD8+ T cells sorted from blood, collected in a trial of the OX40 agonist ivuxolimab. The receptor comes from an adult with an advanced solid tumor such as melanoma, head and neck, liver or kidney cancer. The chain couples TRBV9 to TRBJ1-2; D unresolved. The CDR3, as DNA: TGTGCCAGCAGCGTAGAGGGCATAGCTAACTATGGCTACACCTTC. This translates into CASSVEGIANYGYTF.